The 23 T cell receptor beta chains given below trace back to one sample, sequenced in a study of identical twins. TCRdb reanalysed the 5' RACE reads using MiXCR and keeps one entry per CDR3 protein. This table has 600,000 to 700,000 distinct CDR3 sequences, 21% appearing once. The data also belong to a second study, concerning T cells expressing NK-cell markers.

The sequenced sample was PBMCs. Receptors originate from a woman between 18 and 29 years old in good health.

This clonotype was seen a handful of times. The rearrangement uses TRBV20-1 and TRBJ2-1; 9 bases align to TRBD1. The CDR3 has 12 amino acids. The J segment lost 3 bases and the V segment lost 8 bases, leaving 2 bases of the junction unmatched. Germline lookup yields CDR1 DFQATT and CDR2 SNEGSKA (reference sequence). CDR3 DNA: TGCAGTACGGGACAGGGCTACAATGAGCAGTTCTTC. Amino acids: CSTGQGYNEQFF.

The chain carries TRBV29-1 and TRBJ1-1, with 7 positions matching TRBD1. The trim removed 7 bases at V and 6 bases at J, leaving 2 bases unmatched. The CDR3 covers 10 residues. Germline loops: CDR1 SQVTM, CDR2 ANQGSEA. The CDR3 protein is CSGGGAEAFF. The CDR3 DNA reads TGCAGCGGAGGGGGCGCTGAAGCTTTCTTT.

The rearrangement joins TRBV9 to TRBJ2-3; D is unclear. The CDR3 has 16 amino acids. Germline lookup yields CDR1 SGDLS and CDR2 YYNGEE. V dropped 4 bases and J dropped 1 base, with 16 bases sitting between them. CDR3 loop: CASSPPLNGGTDTQYF. The DNA of the CDR3 is TGTGCCAGCAGCCCCCCCTTGAACGGCGGCACAGATACGCAGTATTTT.

V usage is TRBV6-1 and J usage is TRBJ2-7, with 8 bases lining up with TRBD2. CDR1 and CDR2 (germline): MNHNS, SASEGT. The V and J ends lost 8 bases and 5 bases, in that order; junction bases with no gene match: 11. The CDR3 runs 14 residues. The CDR3 spells CASSREGRFHEQYF. As DNA, the CDR3 is TGTGCCAGCTCTCGGGAGGGGCGATTCCACGAGCAGTACTTC.

In this sample, this clonotype turned up a few times. The V and J genes are TRBV20-1 and TRBJ2-5; 7 positions match TRBD2. In germline, CDR1 is DFQATT, CDR2 SNEGSKA (reference sequence). Trimming took 6 bases from V and 4 from J; bases not matched to a gene: 11. The length of the CDR3 is 14 residues. CDR3 nucleotide sequence: TGCAGTGCGCCAGGACTAGGTGTAGGAGAGACCCAGTACTTC. Its translation is CSAPGLGVGETQYF.

The chain uses TRBV27 and TRBJ2-7; D call uncertain. This CDR3 comprises 13 residues. The germline V gene has CDR1 MNHEY and CDR2 SMNVEV (reference sequence). V lost 5 bases to trimming and J lost 2 bases, with 10 bases between them. CDR3 amino acids: CASSQSATYEQYF. The CDR3 DNA reads TGTGCCAGCAGTCAGAGTGCCACCTACGAGCAGTACTTC.

Only a few counts were recorded for this clonotype. This chain uses TRBV29-1 with TRBJ2-7, with D hard to call. V lost 3 bases and J lost 0, with 12 bases in between. Germline loops: CDR1 SQVTM, CDR2 ANQGSEA. The CDR3 covers 14 residues. The CDR3 here is CSVEGTSSSYEQYF. The CDR3 nucleotides are TGCAGCGTTGAGGGCACCTCAAGCTCCTACGAGCAGTACTTC.

The chain has TRBV5-1 and TRBJ2-5; 7 nucleotides match TRBD1. V was clipped by 5 bases and J by 2 bases; unmatched bases: 6. Per germline, CDR1 SGHRS and CDR2 YFSETQ. CDR3 size: 14 residues. CDR3 nucleotides: TGCGCCAGCAGTTTCGGGACAGCTCAAGAGACCCAGTACTTC. Its translation: CASSFGTAQETQYF.

This clonotype appeared a few times. The J gene is TRBJ2-3, the V gene TRBV10-2, with D maybe TRBD1 (5 bases). Trimming stripped 7 bases from V and 4 bases from J, with 15 bases between. The CDR3 is 14 residues long. Per the germline V gene, CDR1 is WSHSY and CDR2 is SAAADI. CDR3 sequence (DNA): TGCGCCAGCAACTTTCAGGGTTGGGCAGATACGCAGTATTTT. It specifies CASNFQGWADTQYF.

There are many counts of this clonotype. The chain is built from TRBV12-3 or TRBV12-4 and TRBJ2-2, with a weak D call TRBD1 (7 bases). The CDR3 covers 15 residues. V lost 4 bases, J lost 6 bases, and 15 bases lay in between. This chain's CDR3 is CASSSGDSPSGELFF. In DNA, the CDR3 is TGTGCCAGCAGTTCGGGGGACAGTCCATCCGGGGAGCTGTTTTTT.

This clonotype has a single count. This chain uses TRBV7-9 with TRBJ2-7, with D perhaps TRBD1 or TRBD2 (6 bases each). Germline-derived CDR1 and CDR2 are SEHNR and FQNEAQ (reference sequence). With 5 bases removed from V and 4 bases from J, the gap between germline ends came to 21 bases. The CDR3 is made up of 16 amino acids. In DNA, the CDR3 is TGTGCCAGCAGCCCCTCCCGGGGGCCTAATTCTTACGAGCAGTACTTC. Protein sequence: CASSPSRGPNSYEQYF.

This clonotype was found a few times. The rearrangement uses TRBV7-6 and TRBJ2-7; 7 positions agree with TRBD1. Germline loops: CDR1 SGHVS, CDR2 FNYEAQ. V dropped 7 bases and J dropped 1; count of bases not matched to a gene: 16. The CDR3 is 17 residues long. CDR3 residues: CASTQGVPGQSSYEQYF. In DNA form, the CDR3 reads TGTGCCAGCACCCAGGGGGTCCCGGGACAGAGTTCCTACGAGCAGTACTTC.

V usage is TRBV10-3 and J usage is TRBJ1-2; 8 nucleotides agree with TRBD1. The germline V gene has CDR1 ENHRY and CDR2 SYGVKD. This CDR3 is 11 amino acids long. V lost 5 bases, J lost 7 bases, and 0 bases stayed unmatched. The CDR3 is CAISTGGGYTF. The CDR3 DNA reads as TGTGCCATCAGTACAGGGGGTGGCTACACCTTC.

A few counts support this clonotype. The rearrangement joins TRBV7-9 to TRBJ1-6, with D possibly being TRBD1 (5 bases). V lost 4 bases to trimming and J lost 7 bases, with 20 bases between them. The CDR3 has 17 residues. The germline V gene has CDR1 SEHNR and CDR2 FQNEAQ (reference sequence). CDR3 sequence (DNA): TGTGCCAGCAGCTCATTGGGGGAGGGCGCAGGGAATTCACCCCTCCACTTT. Its translation is CASSSLGEGAGNSPLHF.

The chain combines TRBV4-3 with TRBJ1-2; D unclear. The CDR3 is 14 amino acids. Germline V gene lookup returns CDR1 LGHNA and CDR2 YSLEER. Trimming pared 4 bases from V and 0 bases from J, leaving 9 bases between. CDR3 bases: TGCGCCAGCAGCCCGGCCTTAGCTAACTATGGCTACACCTTC. Its translation: CASSPALANYGYTF.

This chain joins TRBV20-1 and TRBJ2-5; D tentatively fits TRBD1 or TRBD2 (6 bases each). Germline-derived CDR1 and CDR2 are DFQATT and SNEGSKA (reference sequence). This CDR3 comprises 14 residues. V shed 5 bases and J shed 2 bases, with 15 bases lying between them. The CDR3: CSALQGTPQETQYF. The DNA for the CDR3 is TGCAGTGCTCTCCAGGGGACTCCTCAAGAGACCCAGTACTTC.

The CDR3, as DNA: TGTGCCAGCAGCTTGGGGTATGGAAGAGGCGAGCAGTACTTC. Translating gives CASSLGYGRGEQYF. The rearrangement links TRBV5-6 to TRBJ2-7, with D unresolved. Germline values: CDR1 SGHDT, CDR2 YYEEEE. Trimming shortened V by 0 bases and J by 6 bases, and 13 bases separated the two germline ends. The CDR3 covers 14 residues.

This clonotype was counted only a few times. The chain couples TRBV6-1 to TRBJ1-5, with a weak D call TRBD1 (5 bases). The ends were cut back, 4 bases at V and 6 bases at J, with 13 bases in the middle. The CDR3 contains 14 residues. CDR1 is MNHNS and CDR2 is SASEGT in the germline V gene. The CDR3 is CASSAAGNGQPQHF. The DNA of the CDR3 is TGTGCCAGCAGTGCCGCAGGGAATGGTCAGCCCCAGCATTTT.

This sequence joins TRBV6-1 and TRBJ2-2; 10 bases line up with TRBD2. The CDR3 sequence is 15 residues long. Per germline, CDR1 MNHNS and CDR2 SASEGT. The trim removed 4 bases at V and 3 bases at J, leaving 2 bases unmatched. This CDR3 is CASSGAGGHTGELFF. The DNA for the CDR3 is TGTGCCAGCAGTGGAGCGGGAGGGCACACCGGGGAGCTGTTTTTT.

This CDR3 reads CSIRGPNTNEKLFF. Written as DNA, the CDR3 is TGCAGTATCCGGGGGCCGAACACCAATGAAAAACTGTTTTTT. The chain links TRBV20-1 to TRBJ1-4, with D maybe TRBD1 (6 bases). V gave up 8 bases and J gave up 5 bases, with 18 bases separating them. Per the germline V gene, CDR1 is DFQATT and CDR2 is SNEGSKA (reference sequence). The CDR3 loop spans 14 amino acids.

The chain has TRBV6-1 and TRBJ2-1; D might be TRBD2 (5 bases). Trimming took 8 bases from V and 0 from J, leaving 11 bases between them. The CDR3 length is 14 residues. Germline V gene sequence: CDR1 MNHNS, CDR2 SASEGT. CDR3 amino acids: CASPRLRSYNEQFF. As DNA, the CDR3 is TGTGCCAGCCCACGACTACGCTCCTACAATGAGCAGTTCTTC.

In its sample, this clonotype was seen a few times. V is TRBV12-3 or TRBV12-4 and J is TRBJ1-5; D is possibly TRBD1 (5 bases). V was trimmed by 5 bases and J by 4 bases, leaving 12 bases between them. The CDR3 totals 14 residues. The DNA of the CDR3 is TGTGCCAGCAGTCAAGGGGCCGTAAATCAGCCCCAGCATTTT. Its translation: CASSQGAVNQPQHF.

This clonotype was counted ten times or more. The chain carries TRBV3-1 and TRBJ2-5; 8 bases fit TRBD2. Germline CDR1 and CDR2: LGHDT and YNNKEL (reference sequence). The J segment lost 5 bases and the V segment lost 0 bases, leaving 5 bases of the junction unmatched. The CDR3 sequence is 15 residues long. The CDR3 DNA reads TGTGCCAGCAGCCAAGATTCTCGACTAGCGGAGACCCAGTACTTC. Translation gives CASSQDSRLAETQYF.